This TCR beta chain was identified in a study of blood T cells in healthy people across ages. The use of a sample-barcoded 5' primer and a J-beta primer mix characterized a second PCR of roughly 7 to 11 cycles. Every molecule of cDNA carried a tag from a template-switch adaptor with 12 random nucleotides. TCRdb used MiXCR to reprocess the 5' RACE reads, holding one entry per CDR3 protein. Of 1.5 million to 2 million distinct CDR3 sequences listed, roughly a third were seen once; the top ten hold 11%. General observations from the study: Older age coincided with a roughly linear decline in TCR beta diversity per million T cells. Samples with more naive T cells showed higher observed beta diversity.

Aged roughly 6 to 90, donors were systemically healthy Caucasians from Russia. Notes on this clonotype: No antigen is known for it. A much larger clone lies one base from this, so it may be a read error.

The specimen was blood. The clonotype was recovered from a woman aged 25 to 39 in good health.

The CDR3 sequence is CSVGGLAGLYNEQYF. The CDR3 DNA reads as TGCAGCGTTGGGGGACTAGCGGGACTTTACAATGAGCAGTACTTC. This sequence joins TRBV29-1 and TRBJ2-4; 13 bases match TRBD2. Looked up from germline, CDR1 is SQVTM and CDR2 is ANQGSEA. This CDR3 is built from 15 residues. The trim removed 4 bases at V and 13 bases at J, leaving 13 bases unmatched.